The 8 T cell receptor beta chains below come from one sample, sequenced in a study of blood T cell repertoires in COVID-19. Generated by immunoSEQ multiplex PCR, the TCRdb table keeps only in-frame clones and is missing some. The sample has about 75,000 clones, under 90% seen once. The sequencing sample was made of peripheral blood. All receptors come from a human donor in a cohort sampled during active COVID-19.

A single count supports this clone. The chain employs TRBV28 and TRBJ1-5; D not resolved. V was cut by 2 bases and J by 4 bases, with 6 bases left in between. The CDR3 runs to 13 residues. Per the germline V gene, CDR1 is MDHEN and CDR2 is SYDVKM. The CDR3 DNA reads TGTGCCAGCAGTTTAGAGAAGAATCAGCCCCAGCATTTT. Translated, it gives CASSLEKNQPQHF.

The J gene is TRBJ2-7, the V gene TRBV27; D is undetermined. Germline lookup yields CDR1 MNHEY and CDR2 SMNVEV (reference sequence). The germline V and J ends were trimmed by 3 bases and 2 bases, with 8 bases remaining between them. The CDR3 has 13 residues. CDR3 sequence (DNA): TGTGCCAGCAGTTTTCTAAATCCCTACGAGCAGTACTTC. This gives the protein CASSFLNPYEQYF.

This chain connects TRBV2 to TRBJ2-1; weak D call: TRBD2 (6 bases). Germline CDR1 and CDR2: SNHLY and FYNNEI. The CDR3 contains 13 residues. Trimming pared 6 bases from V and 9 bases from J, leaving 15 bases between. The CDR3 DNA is TGTGCCAGCAGGGCGAGACTAGATACTGAGCAGTTCTTC. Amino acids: CASRARLDTEQFF.

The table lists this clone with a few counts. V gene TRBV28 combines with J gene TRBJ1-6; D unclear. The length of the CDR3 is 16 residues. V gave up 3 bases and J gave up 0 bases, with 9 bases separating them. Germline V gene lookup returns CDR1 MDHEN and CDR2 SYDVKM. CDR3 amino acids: CASSFIGSSYNSPLHF. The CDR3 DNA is TGTGCCAGCAGTTTTATCGGGAGCTCCTATAATTCACCCCTCCACTTT.

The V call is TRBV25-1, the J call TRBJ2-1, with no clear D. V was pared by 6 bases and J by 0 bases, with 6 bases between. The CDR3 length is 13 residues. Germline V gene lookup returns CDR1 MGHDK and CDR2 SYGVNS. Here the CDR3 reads CASRRGSYNEQFF. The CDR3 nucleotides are TGTGCCAGCAGGAGAGGCTCCTACAATGAGCAGTTCTTC.

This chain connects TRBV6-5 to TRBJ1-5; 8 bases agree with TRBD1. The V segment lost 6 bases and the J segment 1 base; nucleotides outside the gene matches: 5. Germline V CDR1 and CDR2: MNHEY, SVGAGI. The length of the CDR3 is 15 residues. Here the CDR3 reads CASSQDRASNQPQHF. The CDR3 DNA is TGTGCCAGCAGCCAGGACAGGGCCAGCAATCAGCCCCAGCATTTT.

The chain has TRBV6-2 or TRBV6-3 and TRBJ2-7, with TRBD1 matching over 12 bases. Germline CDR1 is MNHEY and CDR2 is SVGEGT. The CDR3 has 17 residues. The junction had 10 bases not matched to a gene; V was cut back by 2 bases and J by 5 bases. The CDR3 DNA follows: TGTGCCAGCAGTTACCCCCCGGGACAGGGGGCGCAGGACGAGCAGTACTTC. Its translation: CASSYPPGQGAQDEQYF.

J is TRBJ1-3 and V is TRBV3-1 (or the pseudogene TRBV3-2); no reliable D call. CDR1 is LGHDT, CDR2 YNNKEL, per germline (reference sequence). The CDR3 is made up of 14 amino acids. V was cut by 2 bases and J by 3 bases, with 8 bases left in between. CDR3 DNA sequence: TGTGCCAGCAGCCAACTACGAGATGGAAACACCATATATTTT. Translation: CASSQLRDGNTIYF.